Listed below are T cell receptor beta chains from one sample, sequenced in a study of blood T cell repertoires in COVID-19. Assay: immunoSEQ multiplex PCR; the TCRdb copy retains only in-frame clones and omits some. The sample yields about 170,000 clones, about 85% seen once. The sequenced sample consisted of peripheral blood. The receptors derive from a human donor with acute or convalescent COVID-19. The donor label of this sample is uncertain. Each CDR3 is given with its conserved first and last residue. The size field is filled for only some rows; it gives once, few, many or a size class.

15 | once | TRBV6-2/TRBV6-3 | CASSYSGQGGSPLHF
15 | once | TRBV5-1 | CASSISGTENSPLHF
17 | . | TRBV6-2/TRBV6-3 | CASSSGVKSGSNQPQHF
15 | many | TRBV2 | CASSDFGLSGETQYF
17 | . | TRBV13 | CASSPITGDSTGNTIYF
16 | . | TRBV9 | CASSVRQGAGYNEQFF
14 | . | TRBV7-2 | CASSLDAGRSPLHF
13 | . | TRBV18 | CASSLGDVLPLHF
11 | . | TRBV3-1/TRBV3-2 | CARGTEETQYF
13 | many | TRBV9 | CASSARDNSPLHF
15 | . | TRBV7-2 | CASSLSAGDNSPLHF
15 | . | TRBV19 | CASSMYPGSDYEQYF
13 | . | TRBV28 | CASSLYANSPLHF
15 | once | TRBV5-8 | CASRRQLLAKNIQYF
17 | . | TRBV5-4 | CASSTGSRMISGNTIYF
19 | . | TRBV28 | CASSLVRQGNLLRGEKLFF
16 | . | TRBV7-9 | CASSAETSGRNTEAFF
17 | . | TRBV5-5 | CASSLMIGLAVQETQYF
16 | . | TRBV2 | CASSVQGRSTHSPLHF
15 | . | TRBV29-1 | CSARTADLRNYGYTF
15 | . | TRBV15 | CATSRDVDRGHGYTF
13 | few | TRBV7-6 | CASSSQGSGELFF
16 | . | TRBV7-3 | CASSPRGATGANVLTF